Detailed here is one T cell receptor beta chain. The data were taken from a study of blood T cell repertoires in COVID-19. Using immunoSEQ multiplex PCR, the repertoire was profiled, and TCRdb retains in-frame clones only, with some absent. The sample shows roughly 200,000 clones, 84% of them seen only once. Trimming at V came to 3 bases and at J to 0 bases, leaving 10 bases not matched to a gene. The CDR3 runs to 18 residues. Per the germline V gene, CDR1 is SGHNT and CDR2 is YYREEE (reference sequence). The rearrangement links TRBV5-4 to TRBJ1-5, with 9 bases aligning to TRBD1. This sequence originates from a woman aged 30 to 39 who had been exposed to COVID-19. Material for sequencing was PBMCs or T cells enriched from blood (not recorded which). This CDR3 is CASSSQGQGEFSNQPQHF. For the CDR3, the DNA is TGTGCCAGCAGCTCACAGGGACAGGGCGAATTTAGCAATCAGCCCCAGCATTTT.